Each of the 14 T cell receptor beta chains below was sequenced from the same sample in a study of cytomegalovirus exposure and HLA in healthy donors. PCR amplification relied on 60 Vbeta primers (plus 13 Jbeta primers). Profiling relied on immunoSEQ multiplex PCR, and the TCRdb table lists in-frame clones only, not all of them. The sample records fewer than 150,000 clones, around three quarters being singletons. Sequencing input: PBMCs. The receptors derive from a human donor in good health.

V usage is TRBV5-6 and J usage is TRBJ2-7; D is possibly TRBD2 (6 bases). Trimming pared 4 bases from V and 5 bases from J, leaving 13 bases between. The length of the CDR3 is 13 residues. Germline V CDR1 and CDR2: SGHDT, YYEEEE. This chain's CDR3 is CASSTPPGDEQYF. CDR3 in DNA: TGTGCCAGCAGCACCCCCCCGGGGGACGAGCAGTACTTC.

The rearrangement uses TRBV6-1 and TRBJ2-7; 7 positions match TRBD1. The V and J ends lost 2 bases and 0 bases, in that order; junction bases with no gene match: 4. Germline V gene lookup returns CDR1 MNHNS and CDR2 SASEGT. This CDR3 has 15 amino acids. In DNA form, the CDR3 reads TGTGCCAGCAGTGAATGGGACAGTTTCTCCTACGAGCAGTACTTC. It codes for CASSEWDSFSYEQYF.

For the CDR3, the DNA is TGTGCCAGCAGTAGCCCTGGACAGGGAAGCACTGAAGCTTTCTTT. This encodes CASSSPGQGSTEAFF. This sequence joins TRBV6-5 and TRBJ1-1, with 8 bases matching TRBD1. Germline CDR1 and CDR2: MNHEY and SVGAGI. The CDR3 is 15 residues long. V gave up 5 bases and J gave up 4 bases; unmatched junction bases: 9.

The chain carries TRBV2 and TRBJ2-1; TRBD2 is a possible D gene (6 bases). This CDR3 has 14 residues. CDR1 is SNHLY and CDR2 is FYNNEI in the germline V gene. V dropped 11 bases and J dropped 0 bases, with 14 bases sitting between them. DNA for the CDR3: TGTGCCTACGGGACTCTGAGCTCCTACAATGAGCAGTTCTTC. As protein: CAYGTLSSYNEQFF.

In its sample, this clone was seen once. This chain uses TRBV6-5 with TRBJ2-2; D perhaps matches TRBD2 (6 bases). The CDR3 covers 15 residues. Per germline, CDR1 MNHEY and CDR2 SVGAGI. Trimming left V 0 bases short and J 5 bases short, with 10 bases between. CDR3 residues: CASSYSWDFTGELFF. DNA of the CDR3: TGTGCCAGCAGTTACTCTTGGGACTTTACCGGGGAGCTGTTTTTT.

Worth noting for this clone: One end of the junction varies from germline; a read error may be responsible. The chain couples TRBV28 to TRBJ2-7, with D possibly TRBD1 on 8 matching bases. CDR1 is MDHEN and CDR2 is SYDVKM in the germline V gene. CDR3 size: 11 residues. The CDR3 reads CASSSYGQGLF. CDR3 bases: TGTGCCAGCAGTTCCTACGGACAGGGACTATTC.

This clone was seen only a few times. This chain connects TRBV11-2 to TRBJ2-2, with a weak D call TRBD1 (5 bases). V was trimmed by 7 bases and J by 8 bases, leaving 11 bases between them. This CDR3 has 12 amino acids. The germline gives CDR1 SGHAT, CDR2 FQNNGV. The CDR3 nucleotides are TGTGCCAGCACCCAGGACAAAGGGGAGCTGTTTTTT. Protein product: CASTQDKGELFF.

J is TRBJ2-3 and V is TRBV7-7; no reliable D call. Trimming shortened V by 2 bases and J by 1 base, and 7 bases separated the two germline ends. Per germline, CDR1 SSHAT and CDR2 FNYEAQ (reference sequence). The CDR3 is 14 amino acids. In DNA form, the CDR3 reads TGTGCCAGCAGCTTATTCCAGGGCACAGATACGCAGTATTTT. This gives the protein CASSLFQGTDTQYF. Supplemented by reference TRBV7-7 and TRBJ2-3, the full variable domain reads GAGVSQSPRYKVTKRGQDVTLRCDPISSHATLYWYQQALGQGPEFLTYFNYEAQPDKSGLPSDRFSAERPEGSISTLTIQRTEQRDSAMYRCASSLFQGTDTQYFGPGTRLTVL.

Here the CDR3 DNA reads TGTGCCAGCAGTCTCAGCTCTAGCGGTCGCTACGAGCAGTACTTC. Translation gives CASSLSSSGRYEQYF. V is TRBV28 and J is TRBJ2-7, with 7 bases matching TRBD2. This CDR3 comprises 15 residues. The germline CDR1 and CDR2 sequences are MDHEN and SYDVKM. Losses at the gene ends were 5 bases for V and 3 bases for J; bases not matched to a gene: 10.

This clone was counted only a few times. The rearrangement uses TRBV2 and TRBJ1-6; TRBD1 matches at 7 bases. The CDR3 consists of 15 residues. The germline CDR1 and CDR2 sequences are SNHLY and FYNNEI. V lost 5 bases to trimming and J lost 7 bases; unmatched junction nucleotides: 8. CDR3 DNA: TGTGCCAGCAGTTCTCGGACAGGAGGGAATTCACCCCTCCACTTT. Protein product: CASSSRTGGNSPLHF. The entire variable domain, with the rest obtained from reference TRBV2 and TRBJ1-6, is as follows: EPEVTQTPSHQVTQMGQEVILRCVPISNHLYFYWYRQILGQKVEFLVSFYNNEISEKSEIFDDQFSVERPDGSNFTLKIRSTKLEDSAMYFCASSSRTGGNSPLHFGNGTRLTVT.

The chain carries TRBV10-3 and TRBJ2-3; 13 bases map to TRBD2. J lost 4 bases, V lost 3 bases, and 7 bases had no gene match. This CDR3 has 17 residues. Per the germline V gene, CDR1 is ENHRY and CDR2 is SYGVKD. CDR3 DNA sequence: TGTGCCATCAGTGACCCGGGACTAGCGGGGCCCTCAGATACGCAGTATTTT. It specifies CAISDPGLAGPSDTQYF.

V is TRBV15 and J is TRBJ1-3, with D possibly being TRBD1 (6 bases). V lost 2 bases to trimming and J lost 0 bases, with 11 bases between them. Looked up from germline, CDR1 is LNHNV and CDR2 is YYDKDF (reference sequence). The CDR3 consists of 16 residues. DNA for the CDR3: TGTGCCACCAGCAGAACGGACAGTCGCTCTGGAAACACCATATATTTT. Translated, it gives CATSRTDSRSGNTIYF. Looking up the rest from reference TRBV15 and TRBJ1-3 gives the full variable domain: DAMVIQNPRYQVTQFGKPVTLSCSQTLNHNVMYWYQQKSSQAPKLLFHYYDKDFNNEADTPDNFQSRRPNTSFCFLDIRSPGLGDTAMYLCATSRTDSRSGNTIYFGEGSWLTVV.

This clone was counted a few times. The rearrangement uses TRBV7-9 and TRBJ2-7, with D perhaps matching TRBD2 (5 bases). CDR3 length equals 14 residues. Deletions cut 1 base from V and 7 bases from J, with 14 bases between. CDR1 is SEHNR, CDR2 FQNEAQ, per germline (reference sequence). The chain's CDR3 is CASSLGGIPGEQYF. The CDR3 coding sequence is TGTGCCAGCAGCTTAGGAGGGATCCCGGGGGAGCAGTACTTC. Based on the CDR3 plus reference TRBV7-9 and TRBJ2-7, the full variable domain is DTGVSQNPRHKITKRGQNVTFRCDPISEHNRLYWYRQTLGQGPEFLTYFQNEAQLEKSRLLSDRFSAERPKGSFSTLEIQRTEQGDSAMYLCASSLGGIPGEQYFGPGTRLTVT.

The V and J genes are TRBV19 and TRBJ2-3; 8 bases map to TRBD1. The CDR3 loop spans 15 amino acids. The germline CDR1 and CDR2 sequences are LNHDA and SQIVND (reference sequence). V dropped 8 bases and J dropped 3; count of bases not matched to a gene: 10. The chain's CDR3 is CASLGGQAGTDTQYF. For the CDR3, the DNA is TGTGCCAGTCTAGGGGGACAGGCGGGGACAGATACGCAGTATTTT.